These 19 T cell receptor beta chains share one sample of origin, sequenced in a study of CXCR3-negative and CXCR3-positive naive CD8 T cells. UMI labels and 5' RACE were used to prepare the TRB cDNA libraries. One entry per CDR3 protein, without DNA, is what TCRdb gives after re-calling the 5' RACE reads. The listing records around 48,000 distinct CDR3 sequences. The sequenced material came from memory CD8+ T cells from blood. The receptor source for this set is a human donor in good health. Some clones in this sample may be carry-over from other donors' samples.

The rearrangement links TRBV7-8 to TRBJ2-5; no DNA is available, so the TRBD1 call from TCRdb remains unchecked. The germline V gene encodes CDR1 SGHVS and CDR2 FQNEAQ. The CDR3 is made up of 16 amino acids. The CDR3 region is CASSFGTGGLKETQYF.

This chain links TRBV7-2 with TRBJ1-5; checking the TCRdb D call of TRBD1 is not possible without DNA. Germline V gives CDR1 SGHTA, CDR2 FQGNSA. The CDR3 covers 15 residues. This CDR3 reads CASSLGGQAPQPQHF.

This chain uses TRBV12-5 with TRBJ2-3. CDR3 length equals 12 residues. Germline CDR1 LGHNT, CDR2 FRNRAP. The CDR3 spells CASGGSTDTQYF.

The rearrangement links TRBV5-1 to TRBJ2-1; the D call from TCRdb, TRBD1, cannot be confirmed without DNA. There are 17 residues in the CDR3. CDR1 SGHRS and CDR2 YFSETQ come from the germline V gene. CDR3 sequence: CASSLAPTGDNYNEQFF.

V usage is TRBV28 and J usage is TRBJ2-2. The germline gives CDR1 MDHEN, CDR2 SYDVKM. This CDR3 contains 12 residues. CDR3 protein: CASSSLTGELFF.

The chain is built from TRBV6-1 and TRBJ2-7; the TRBD1 assignment by TCRdb is unverifiable without DNA. The CDR3 length is 12 residues. The V gene's germline CDR1 is MNHNS and CDR2 SASEGT. CDR3 protein: CASSEPGAEQYF.

V usage is TRBV3-1 and J usage is TRBJ2-3; TCRdb names TRBD1, which stays unverified in the absence of DNA. The germline V gene has CDR1 LGHDT and CDR2 YNNKEL (reference sequence). CDR3 length equals 18 residues. The CDR3 loop is CASSPASWAGGIGDTQYF.

The gene calls are TRBV7-2 and TRBJ2-3; TCRdb returns TRBD2, unconfirmable since there is no DNA. Per the germline V gene, CDR1 is SGHTA and CDR2 is FQGNSA. The CDR3 is 16 residues long. This CDR3 reads CASSAPSGGAEHTQYF.

The chain combines TRBV3-1 with TRBJ1-1; TCRdb calls TRBD1, which cannot be checked without DNA. The germline gives CDR1 LGHDT, CDR2 YNNKEL (reference sequence). This CDR3 has 18 amino acids. The CDR3 sequence is CASSRTGTTLLMNTEAFF.

The chain is built from TRBV6-5 and TRBJ2-2; the TCRdb call, TRBD2, lacks DNA for checking. CDR1 and CDR2 (germline): MNHEY, SVGAGI. The CDR3 sequence is 15 residues long. CDR3: CASSLSGGLSGELFF.

CDR3: CASSPDRVSYNEQFF. V usage is TRBV11-2 and J usage is TRBJ2-1; as DNA is missing, the TRBD1 call by TCRdb cannot be tested. The germline gives CDR1 SGHAT, CDR2 FQNNGV. This CDR3 is built from 15 residues. The whole variable domain, remainder taken from reference TRBV11-2 and TRBJ2-1, is EAGVAQSPRYKIIEKRQSVAFWCNPISGHATLYWYQQILGQGPKLLIQFQNNGVVDDSQLPKDRFSAERLKGVDSTLKIQPAKLEDSAVYLCASSPDRVSYNEQFFGPGTRLTVL.

The genes are TRBV15 and TRBJ1-2. The CDR3 is made up of 18 amino acids. Germline CDR1 and CDR2: LNHNV and YYDKDF (reference sequence). CDR3 in amino acids: CATSRDPAINAYNYGYTF.

The chain couples TRBV28 to TRBJ1-1. This CDR3 has 15 residues. Germline V gene sequence: CDR1 MDHEN, CDR2 SYDVKM. The CDR3 is CASSSHADVNAEAFF.

The chain joins TRBV6-2 or TRBV6-3 to TRBJ2-7; the TCRdb call, TRBD1, lacks DNA for checking. CDR1 is MNHEY and CDR2 is SVGEGT in the germline V gene. This CDR3 has 13 amino acids. Here the CDR3 reads CASSRTGVYEQYF.

The chain combines TRBV7-3 with TRBJ1-1. The CDR3 contains 15 residues. Germline V gene sequence: CDR1 SGHTA, CDR2 FQGTGA. CDR3 loop: CASSLVGNPNTEAFF.

The genes are TRBV7-9 and TRBJ1-1; the D call from TCRdb, TRBD1, cannot be confirmed without DNA. The germline CDR1 and CDR2 sequences are SEHNR and FQNEAQ (reference sequence). This CDR3 spans 14 amino acids. The CDR3 sequence is CASSLEGADSEAFF.

The CDR3 spells CASSDRGPGGYTF. The rearrangement uses TRBV5-4 and TRBJ1-2; checking the TCRdb D call of TRBD1 is not possible without DNA. The germline V gene has CDR1 SGHNT and CDR2 YYREEE (reference sequence). The CDR3 has 13 amino acids.

The gene calls are TRBV20-1 and TRBJ2-7; the D call of TRBD2 rests on TCRdb alone, since no DNA is present to check it. Germline V gene data show CDR1 as DFQATT and CDR2 as SNEGSKA (reference sequence). This CDR3 has 14 amino acids. The CDR3 loop is CSARPSTSPYEQYF.

The chain joins TRBV4-3 to TRBJ2-1; there is no DNA to check the TCRdb D call of TRBD2. CDR1 is LGHNA and CDR2 is YSLEER in the germline V gene. The CDR3 extends over 16 amino acids. Here the CDR3 reads CASSQTSGGDYNEQLF.